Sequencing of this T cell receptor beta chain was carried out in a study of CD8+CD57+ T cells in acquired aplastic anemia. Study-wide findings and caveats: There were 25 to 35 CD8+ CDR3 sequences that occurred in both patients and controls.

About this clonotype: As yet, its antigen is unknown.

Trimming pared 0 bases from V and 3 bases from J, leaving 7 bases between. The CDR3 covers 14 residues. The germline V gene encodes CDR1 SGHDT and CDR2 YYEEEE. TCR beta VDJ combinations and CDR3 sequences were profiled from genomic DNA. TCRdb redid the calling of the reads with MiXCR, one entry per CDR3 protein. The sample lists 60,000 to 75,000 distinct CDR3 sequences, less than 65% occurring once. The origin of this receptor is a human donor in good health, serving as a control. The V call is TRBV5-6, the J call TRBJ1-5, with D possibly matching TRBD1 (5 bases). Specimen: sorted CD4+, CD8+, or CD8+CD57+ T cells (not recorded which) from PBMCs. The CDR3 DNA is TGTGCCAGCAGCTTGGGGGGGTTCAATCAGCCCCAGCATTTT. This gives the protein CASSLGGFNQPQHF. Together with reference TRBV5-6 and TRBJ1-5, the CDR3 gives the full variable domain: DAGVTQSPTHLIKTRGQQVTLRCSPKSGHDTVSWYQQALGQGPQFIFQYYEEEERQRGNFPDRFSGHQFPNYSSELNVNALLLGDSALYLCASSLGGFNQPQHFGDGTRLSIL.